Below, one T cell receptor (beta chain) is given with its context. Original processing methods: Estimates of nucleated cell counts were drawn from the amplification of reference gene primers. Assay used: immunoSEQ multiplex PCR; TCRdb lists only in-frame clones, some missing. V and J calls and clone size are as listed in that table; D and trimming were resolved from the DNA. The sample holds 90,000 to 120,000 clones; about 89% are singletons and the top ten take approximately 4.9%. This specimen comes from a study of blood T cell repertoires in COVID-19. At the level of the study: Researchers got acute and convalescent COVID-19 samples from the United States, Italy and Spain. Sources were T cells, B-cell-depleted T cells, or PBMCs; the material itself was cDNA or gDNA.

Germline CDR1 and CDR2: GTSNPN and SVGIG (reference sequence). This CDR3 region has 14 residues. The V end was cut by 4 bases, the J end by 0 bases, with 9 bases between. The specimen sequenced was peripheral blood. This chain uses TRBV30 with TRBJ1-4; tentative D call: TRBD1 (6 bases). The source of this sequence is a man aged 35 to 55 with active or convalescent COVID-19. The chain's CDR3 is CAWNGGTTNEKLFF. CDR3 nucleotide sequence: TGTGCCTGGAATGGGGGCACAACTAATGAAAAACTGTTTTTT.